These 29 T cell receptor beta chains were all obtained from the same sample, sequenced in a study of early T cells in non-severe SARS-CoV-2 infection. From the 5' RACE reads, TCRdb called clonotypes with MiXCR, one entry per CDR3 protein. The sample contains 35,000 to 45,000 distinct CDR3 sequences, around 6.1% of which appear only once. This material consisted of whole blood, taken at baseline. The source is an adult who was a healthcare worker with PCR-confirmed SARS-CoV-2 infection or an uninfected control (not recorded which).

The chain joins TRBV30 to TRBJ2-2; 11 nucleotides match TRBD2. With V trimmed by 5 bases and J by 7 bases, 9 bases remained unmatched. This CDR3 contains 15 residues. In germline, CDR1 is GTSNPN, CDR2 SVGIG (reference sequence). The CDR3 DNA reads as TGTGCCTGGGCGATAGCGGGAGGGTCGGTCGGGGAGCTGTTTTTT. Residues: CAWAIAGGSVGELFF.

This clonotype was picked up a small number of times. CDR3 sequence: CASSFGNTEAFF. The CDR3 DNA follows: TGTGCCAGCAGCTTTGGGAACACTGAAGCTTTCTTT. The chain has TRBV5-7 and TRBJ1-1; D is unclear. TRBV5-7 is annotated as an ORF whose role is uncertain. Trimming removed 2 bases from V and 1 base from J, with 3 bases in between. CDR3 length: 12 amino acids.

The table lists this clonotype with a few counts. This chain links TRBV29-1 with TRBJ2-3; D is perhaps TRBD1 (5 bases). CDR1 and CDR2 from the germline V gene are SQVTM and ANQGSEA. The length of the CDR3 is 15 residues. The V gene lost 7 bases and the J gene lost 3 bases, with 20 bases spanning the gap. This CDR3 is CSAHRALGLTDTQYF. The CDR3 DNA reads TGCAGCGCTCATAGGGCCCTGGGGCTTACAGATACGCAGTATTTT.

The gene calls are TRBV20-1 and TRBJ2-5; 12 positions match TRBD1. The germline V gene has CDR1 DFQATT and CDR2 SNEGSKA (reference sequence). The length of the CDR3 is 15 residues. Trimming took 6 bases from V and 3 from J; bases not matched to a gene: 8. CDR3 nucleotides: TGCAGTGCCGCACCCGGGACAGGGGGCGAAGAGACCCAGTACTTC. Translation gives CSAAPGTGGEETQYF.

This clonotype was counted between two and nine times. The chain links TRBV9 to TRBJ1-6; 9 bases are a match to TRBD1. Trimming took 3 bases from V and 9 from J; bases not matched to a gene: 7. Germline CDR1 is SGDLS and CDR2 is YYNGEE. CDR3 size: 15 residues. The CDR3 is CASSGGTGSSSPLHF. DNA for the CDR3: TGTGCCAGCAGCGGAGGGACAGGGAGTTCTTCACCCCTCCACTTT.

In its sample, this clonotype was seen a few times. CDR3 in amino acids: CASSPPAGLAGTQYF. CDR3 DNA sequence: TGTGCCAGCAGCCCCCCTGCGGGACTAGCGGGGACCCAGTACTTC. The V and J genes are TRBV7-9 and TRBJ2-5; 12 bases agree with TRBD2. Germline trimming cut 5 bases from V and 7 bases from J; bases unmatched to any gene: 8. Per germline, CDR1 SEHNR and CDR2 FQNEAQ (reference sequence). CDR3 length: 15 residues.

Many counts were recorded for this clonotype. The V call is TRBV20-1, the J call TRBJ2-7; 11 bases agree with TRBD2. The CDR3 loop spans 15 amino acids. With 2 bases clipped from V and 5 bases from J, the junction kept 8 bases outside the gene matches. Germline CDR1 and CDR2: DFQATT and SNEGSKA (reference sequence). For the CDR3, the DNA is TGCAGTGCTAGACGACTAGCGGGAAGGTTGGACGAGCAGTACTTC. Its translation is CSARRLAGRLDEQYF.

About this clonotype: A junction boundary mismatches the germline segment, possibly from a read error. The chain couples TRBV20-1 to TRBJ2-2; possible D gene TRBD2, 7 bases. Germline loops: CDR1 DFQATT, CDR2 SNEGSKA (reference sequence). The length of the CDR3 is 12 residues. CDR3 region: CSARLRGGGLFF. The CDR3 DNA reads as TGCAGTGCTAGACTCAGGGGAGGGGGGCTGTTTTTT.

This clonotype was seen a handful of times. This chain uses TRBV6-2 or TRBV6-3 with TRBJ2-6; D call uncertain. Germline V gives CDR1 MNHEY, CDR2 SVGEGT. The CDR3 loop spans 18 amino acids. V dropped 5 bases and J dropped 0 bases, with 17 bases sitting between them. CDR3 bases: TGTGCCAGCAGTCCCCGGGCGAGAGCCAGCTCTGGGGCCAACGTCCTGACTTTC. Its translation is CASSPRARASSGANVLTF.

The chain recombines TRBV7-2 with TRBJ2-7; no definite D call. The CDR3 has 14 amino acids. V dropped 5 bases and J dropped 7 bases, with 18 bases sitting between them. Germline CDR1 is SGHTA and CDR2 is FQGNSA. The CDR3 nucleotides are TGTGCCAGCAGCCTCCTGACGAGGTCGCGGGAGCAGTACTTC. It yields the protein CASSLLTRSREQYF.

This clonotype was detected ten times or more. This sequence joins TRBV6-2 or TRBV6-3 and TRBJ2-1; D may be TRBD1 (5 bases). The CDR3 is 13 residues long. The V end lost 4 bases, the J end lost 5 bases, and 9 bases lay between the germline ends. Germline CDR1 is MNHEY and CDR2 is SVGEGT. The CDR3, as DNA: TGTGCCAGCAGTTTCAGACAGCACAATGAGCAGTTCTTC. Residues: CASSFRQHNEQFF.

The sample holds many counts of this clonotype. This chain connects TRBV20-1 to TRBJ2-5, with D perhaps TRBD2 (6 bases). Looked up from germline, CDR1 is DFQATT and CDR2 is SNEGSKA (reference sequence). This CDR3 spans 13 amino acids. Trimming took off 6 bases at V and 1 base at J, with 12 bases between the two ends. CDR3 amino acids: CSATPGLQETQYF. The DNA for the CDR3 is TGCAGTGCCACCCCGGGACTCCAAGAGACCCAGTACTTC.

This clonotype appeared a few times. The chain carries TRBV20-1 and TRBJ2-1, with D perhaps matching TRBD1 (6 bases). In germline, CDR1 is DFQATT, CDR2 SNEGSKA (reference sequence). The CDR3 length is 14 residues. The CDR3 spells CGYRAENYDNEQFF. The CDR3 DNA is TGCGGGTACAGGGCCGAGAATTATGACAATGAGCAGTTCTTC.

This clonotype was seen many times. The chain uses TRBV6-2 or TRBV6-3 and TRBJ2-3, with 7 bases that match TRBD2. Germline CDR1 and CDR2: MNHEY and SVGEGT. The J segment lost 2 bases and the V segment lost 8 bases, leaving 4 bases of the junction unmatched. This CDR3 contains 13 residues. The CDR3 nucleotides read TGTGCCAGCGGACGGGACTACACAGATACGCAGTATTTT. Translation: CASGRDYTDTQYF.

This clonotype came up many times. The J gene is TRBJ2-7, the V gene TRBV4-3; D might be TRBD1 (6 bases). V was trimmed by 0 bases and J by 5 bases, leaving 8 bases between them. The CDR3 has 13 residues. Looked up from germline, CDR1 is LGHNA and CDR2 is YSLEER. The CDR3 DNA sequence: TGCGCCAGCAGCCAAGAGTACAGGGACGAGCAGTACTTC. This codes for CASSQEYRDEQYF.

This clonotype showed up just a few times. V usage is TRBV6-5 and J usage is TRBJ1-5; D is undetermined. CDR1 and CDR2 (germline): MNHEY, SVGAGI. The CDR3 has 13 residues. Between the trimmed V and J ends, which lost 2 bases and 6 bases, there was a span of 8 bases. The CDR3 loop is CASSYRVAQPQHF. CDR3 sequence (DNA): TGTGCCAGCAGTTACAGGGTTGCTCAGCCCCAGCATTTT.

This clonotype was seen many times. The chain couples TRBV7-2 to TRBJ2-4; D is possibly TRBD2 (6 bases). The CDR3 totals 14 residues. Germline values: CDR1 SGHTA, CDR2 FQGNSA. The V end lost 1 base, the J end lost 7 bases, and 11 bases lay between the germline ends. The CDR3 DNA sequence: TGTGCCAGCAGCTTAGATTCAGGGAGGAACATTCAGTACTTC. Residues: CASSLDSGRNIQYF.

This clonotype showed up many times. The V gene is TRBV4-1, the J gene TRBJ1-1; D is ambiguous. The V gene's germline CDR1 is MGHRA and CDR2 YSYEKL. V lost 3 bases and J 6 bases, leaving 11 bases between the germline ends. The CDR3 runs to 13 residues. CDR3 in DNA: TGCGCCAGCAGCCAGGTCCATATCGCTGAAGCTTTCTTT. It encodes CASSQVHIAEAFF.

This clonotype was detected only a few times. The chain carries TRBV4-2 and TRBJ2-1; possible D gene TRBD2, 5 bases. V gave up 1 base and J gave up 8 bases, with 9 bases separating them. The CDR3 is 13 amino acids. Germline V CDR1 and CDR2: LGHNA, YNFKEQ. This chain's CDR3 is CASSQAAGYEQFF. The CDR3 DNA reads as TGTGCCAGCAGCCAAGCCGCGGGTTATGAGCAGTTCTTC.

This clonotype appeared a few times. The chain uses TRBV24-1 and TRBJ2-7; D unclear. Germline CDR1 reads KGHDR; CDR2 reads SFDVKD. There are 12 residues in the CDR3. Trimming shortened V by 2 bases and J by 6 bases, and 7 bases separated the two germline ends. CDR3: CATSDSTAEQYF. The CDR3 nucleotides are TGTGCCACCAGTGATTCGACCGCCGAGCAGTACTTC.

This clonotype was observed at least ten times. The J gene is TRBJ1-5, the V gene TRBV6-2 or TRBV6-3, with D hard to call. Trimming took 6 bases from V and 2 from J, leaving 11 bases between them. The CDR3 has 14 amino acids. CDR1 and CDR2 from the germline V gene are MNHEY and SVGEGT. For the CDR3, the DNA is TGTGCCAGCAGAACCCTGGCGGGCAATCAGCCCCAGCATTTT. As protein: CASRTLAGNQPQHF.

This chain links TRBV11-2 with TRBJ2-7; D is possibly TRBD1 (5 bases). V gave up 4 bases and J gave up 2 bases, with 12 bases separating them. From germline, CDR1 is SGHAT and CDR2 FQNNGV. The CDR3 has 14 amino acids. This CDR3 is CASSSQGVAYEQYF. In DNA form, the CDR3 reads TGTGCCAGCAGCTCGCAGGGCGTCGCCTACGAGCAGTACTTC.

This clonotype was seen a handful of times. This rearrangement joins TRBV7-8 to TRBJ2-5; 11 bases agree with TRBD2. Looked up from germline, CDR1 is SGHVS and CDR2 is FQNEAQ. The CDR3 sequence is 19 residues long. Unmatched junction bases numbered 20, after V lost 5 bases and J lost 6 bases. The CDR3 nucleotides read TGTGCCAGCAGCCCATGGCCCAGAATAGCGGGGGGGGCTATGAAGACCCAGTACTTC. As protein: CASSPWPRIAGGAMKTQYF.

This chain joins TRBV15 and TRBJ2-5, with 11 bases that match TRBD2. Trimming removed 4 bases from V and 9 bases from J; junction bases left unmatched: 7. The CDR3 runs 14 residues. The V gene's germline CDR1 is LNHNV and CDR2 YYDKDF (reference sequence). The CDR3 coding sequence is TGTGCCACCAGCAAGCAGACTAGCGGGAAGTCCCAGTACTTC. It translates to CATSKQTSGKSQYF.

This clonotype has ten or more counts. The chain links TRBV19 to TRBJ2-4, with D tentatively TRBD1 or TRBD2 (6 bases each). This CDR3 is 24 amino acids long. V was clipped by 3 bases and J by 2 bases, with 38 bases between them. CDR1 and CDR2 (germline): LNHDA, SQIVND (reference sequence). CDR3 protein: CASSIFGLKFFRGLKNRTKNIQYF. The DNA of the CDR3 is TGTGCCAGTAGTATTTTTGGGTTGAAATTCTTTCGGGGGCTTAAGAACCGAACCAAAAACATTCAGTACTTC.

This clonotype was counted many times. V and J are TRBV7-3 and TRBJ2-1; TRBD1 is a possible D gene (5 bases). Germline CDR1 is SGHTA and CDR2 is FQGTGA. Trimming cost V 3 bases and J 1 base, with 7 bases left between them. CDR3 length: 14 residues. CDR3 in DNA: TGTGCCAGCAGCTTGGACACTTCCTACAATGAGCAGTTCTTC. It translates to CASSLDTSYNEQFF. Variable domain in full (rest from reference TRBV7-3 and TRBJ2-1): GAGVSQTPSNKVTEKGKYVELRCDPISGHTALYWYRQSLGQGPEFLIYFQGTGAADDSGLPNDRFFAVRPEGSVSTLKIQRTERGDSAVYLCASSLDTSYNEQFFGPGTRLTVL.

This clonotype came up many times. CDR3 coding DNA: TGCGCCAGCAGCTCCCTGCCGGGCAATCAGCCCCAGCATTTT. The encoded protein is CASSSLPGNQPQHF. This sequence joins TRBV5-1 and TRBJ1-5; D ambiguous. There are 14 residues in the CDR3. Trimming removed 3 bases at V and 2 bases at J, with 9 bases between. Germline lookup yields CDR1 SGHRS and CDR2 YFSETQ.

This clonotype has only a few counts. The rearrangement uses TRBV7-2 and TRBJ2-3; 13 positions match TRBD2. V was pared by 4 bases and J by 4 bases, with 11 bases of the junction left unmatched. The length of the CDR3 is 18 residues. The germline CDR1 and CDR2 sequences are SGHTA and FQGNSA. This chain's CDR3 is CASSSPQLAGGPADTQYF. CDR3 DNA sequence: TGTGCCAGCAGCTCCCCACAACTAGCGGGGGGGCCCGCAGATACGCAGTATTTT.

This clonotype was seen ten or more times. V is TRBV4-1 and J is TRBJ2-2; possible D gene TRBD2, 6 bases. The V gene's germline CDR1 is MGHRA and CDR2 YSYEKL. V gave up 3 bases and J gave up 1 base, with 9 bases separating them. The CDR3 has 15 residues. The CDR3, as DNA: TGCGCCAGCAGCCACGTTAGCGGGAACACCGGGGAGCTGTTTTTT. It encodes CASSHVSGNTGELFF.